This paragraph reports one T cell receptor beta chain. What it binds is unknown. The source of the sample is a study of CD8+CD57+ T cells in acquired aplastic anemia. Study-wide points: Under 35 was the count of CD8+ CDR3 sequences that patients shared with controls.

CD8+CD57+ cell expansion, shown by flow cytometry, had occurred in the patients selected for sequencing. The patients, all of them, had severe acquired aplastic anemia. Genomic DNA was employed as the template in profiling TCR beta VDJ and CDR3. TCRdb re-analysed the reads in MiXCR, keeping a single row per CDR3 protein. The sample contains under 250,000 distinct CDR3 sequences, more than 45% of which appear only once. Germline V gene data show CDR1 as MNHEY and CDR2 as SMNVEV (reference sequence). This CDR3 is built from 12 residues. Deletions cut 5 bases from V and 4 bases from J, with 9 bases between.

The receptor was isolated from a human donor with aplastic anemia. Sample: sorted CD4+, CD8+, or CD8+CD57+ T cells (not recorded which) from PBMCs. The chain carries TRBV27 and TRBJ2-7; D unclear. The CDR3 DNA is TGTGCCAGCAGTCCAAACCTTTACGAGCAGTACTTC. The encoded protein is CASSPNLYEQYF.